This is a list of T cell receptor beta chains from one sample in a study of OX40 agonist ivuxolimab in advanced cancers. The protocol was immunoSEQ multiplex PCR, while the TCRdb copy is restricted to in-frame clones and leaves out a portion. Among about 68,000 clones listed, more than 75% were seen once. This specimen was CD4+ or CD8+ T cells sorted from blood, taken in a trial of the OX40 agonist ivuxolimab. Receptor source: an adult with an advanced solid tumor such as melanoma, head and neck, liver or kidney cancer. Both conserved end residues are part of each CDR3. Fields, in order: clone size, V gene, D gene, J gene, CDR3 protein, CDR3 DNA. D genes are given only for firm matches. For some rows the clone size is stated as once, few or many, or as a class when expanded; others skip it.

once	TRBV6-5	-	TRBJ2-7	CASSYSGGLTYEQYF	TGTGCCAGCAGTTATTCCGGGGGCCTTACCTACGAGCAGTACTTC
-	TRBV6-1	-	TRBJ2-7	CASSESETAPYEQYF	TGTGCCAGCAGTGAATCCGAGACAGCCCCCTACGAGCAGTACTTC
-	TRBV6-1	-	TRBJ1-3	CASSELSGAGNTIYF	TGTGCCAGCAGTGAACTTTCAGGGGCCGGAAACACCATATATTTT
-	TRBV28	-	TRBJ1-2	CASSLSGQLKSYTF	TGTGCCAGCAGTTTATCCGGACAGTTAAAGAGCTACACCTTC
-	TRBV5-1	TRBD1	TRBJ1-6	CASSPQGATNSPLHF	TGCGCCAGCAGCCCACAGGGGGCCACTAATTCACCCCTCCACTTT
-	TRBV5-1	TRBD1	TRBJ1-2	CASSFDRGTNYGYTF	TGCGCCAGCAGCTTCGACAGGGGGACTAACTATGGCTACACCTTC
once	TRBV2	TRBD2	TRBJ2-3	CASSVGGDTDTQYF	TGTGCCAGCAGTGTGGGGGGGGACACAGATACGCAGTATTTT
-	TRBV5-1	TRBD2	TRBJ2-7	CASSPGGAGYEQYF	TGCGCCAGCAGCCCGGGGGGAGCAGGATACGAGCAGTACTTC
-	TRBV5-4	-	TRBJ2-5	CASSGGGWETQYF	TGTGCCAGCAGCGGAGGGGGTTGGGAGACCCAGTACTTC
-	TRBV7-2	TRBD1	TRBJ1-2	CASSPGQGYGYTF	TGTGCCAGCAGCCCGGGACAGGGGTATGGCTACACCTTC
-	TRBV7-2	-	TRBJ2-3	CASSLVTGVDTQYF	TGTGCCAGCAGCTTAGTCACGGGGGTGGATACGCAGTATTTT
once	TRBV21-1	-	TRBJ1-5	CASGFRDRDTNSNQPQHF	TGTGCCAGCGGTTTCCGGGACAGGGATACTAATAGCAATCAGCCCCAGCATTTT
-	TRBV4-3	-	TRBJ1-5	CASSQEVKQGRNQPQHF	TGCGCCAGCAGCCAAGAGGTTAAGCAGGGGAGAAATCAGCCCCAGCATTTT
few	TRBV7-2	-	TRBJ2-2	CASSFLNTGELFF	TGTGCCAGCAGCTTTTTAAACACCGGGGAGCTGTTTTTT
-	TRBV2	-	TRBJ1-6	CASNGVRNSPLHF	TGTGCCAGCAACGGGGTACGGAATTCACCCCTCCACTTT
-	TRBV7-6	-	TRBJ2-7	CASSFDSAGKEQYF	TGTGCCAGCAGCTTTGATTCCGCCGGGAAAGAGCAGTACTTC
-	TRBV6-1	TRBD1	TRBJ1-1	CASSDGQGHTEAFF	TGTGCCAGCAGTGACGGACAGGGACACACTGAAGCTTTCTTT
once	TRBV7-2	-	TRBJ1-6	CASSPRYNSPLHF	TGTGCCAGCAGCCCACGGTATAATTCACCCCTCCACTTT
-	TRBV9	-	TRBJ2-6	CASSVTLRANVLTF	TGTGCCAGCAGCGTCACCCTAAGGGCCAACGTCCTGACTTTC
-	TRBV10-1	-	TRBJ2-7	CASSATKDYHEQYF	TGCGCCAGCAGCGCGACGAAGGATTACCACGAGCAGTACTTC
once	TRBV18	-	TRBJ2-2	CASSPPDSIGELFF	TGTGCCAGCTCACCACCGGATAGCATCGGGGAGCTGTTTTTT
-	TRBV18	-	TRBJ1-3	CASSKEGAAGNTIYF	TGTGCCAGCTCAAAGGAGGGTGCGGCTGGAAACACCATATATTTT